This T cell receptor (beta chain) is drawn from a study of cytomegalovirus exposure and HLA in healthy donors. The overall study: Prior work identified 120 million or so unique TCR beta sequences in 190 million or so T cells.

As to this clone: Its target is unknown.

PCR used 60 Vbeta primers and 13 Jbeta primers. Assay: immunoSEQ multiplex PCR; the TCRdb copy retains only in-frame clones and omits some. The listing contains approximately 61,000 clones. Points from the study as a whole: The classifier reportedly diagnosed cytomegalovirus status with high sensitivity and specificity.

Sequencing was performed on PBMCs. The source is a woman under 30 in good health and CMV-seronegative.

The CDR3 spells CASSPDRSSYGYTF. The CDR3 nucleotides read TGTGCCAGCAGCCCAGACAGGTCCTCCTATGGCTACACCTTC. The chain links TRBV13 to TRBJ1-2, with a possible D match to TRBD1 (6 bases). The germline V gene has CDR1 PRHDT and CDR2 FYEKMQ (reference sequence). The length of the CDR3 is 14 residues. V lost 5 bases to trimming and J lost 4 bases, with 14 bases between them.